The T cell receptor (beta chain) described here comes from a study of blood T cells in healthy people across ages. Study summary: Capturing about one barcoded beta molecule per two T cells was achieved by template switching.

A second PCR, run for about 7 to 11 cycles, used a sample-barcoded 5' primer plus a J-beta primer mix. TCRdb reprocessed the 5' RACE reads with MiXCR, giving one entry per CDR3 protein. The sample carries approximately 820,000 distinct CDR3 sequences, under 45% recorded once. The CDR3 is 13 residues long. Germline assignment: CDR1 DFQATT and CDR2 SNEGSKA (reference sequence). Trimming left V 7 bases short and J 7 bases short, with 17 bases between. The J gene is TRBJ2-1, the V gene TRBV20-1; unclear D gene. Sequencing input: blood. The clonotype originates from a man in his 60s in good health. CDR3 in DNA: TGCAGTGTTATTGGGCCGAGTTGGAATGAGCAGTTCTTC. As protein: CSVIGPSWNEQFF.